Below are 9 T cell receptor beta chains sequenced from a single sample in a study of blood T cell repertoires in COVID-19. Clones were sequenced by immunoSEQ multiplex PCR, and TCRdb holds only the in-frame ones, with some missing. The sample lists over 90,000 clones, roughly 90% occurring once. The sequencing sample was made of peripheral blood. The origin of the receptors is a woman aged 45-59 years with COVID-19, enrolled during active disease.

This sequence joins TRBV14 and TRBJ2-7; 7 bases are shared with TRBD2. The CDR3 has 18 residues. The V and J ends lost 0 bases and 4 bases, in that order; junction bases with no gene match: 15. Per the germline V gene, CDR1 is SGHDN and CDR2 is FVKESK. CDR3 residues: CASSQDHGSGVFVYEQYF. The DNA for the CDR3 is TGTGCCAGCAGCCAAGACCATGGGAGCGGGGTATTCGTATACGAGCAGTACTTC.

The chain recombines TRBV6-4 with TRBJ2-1, with a possible D match to TRBD2 (6 bases). The germline V gene encodes CDR1 MRHNA and CDR2 SNTAGT. The CDR3 contains 14 residues. The V end lost 5 bases, the J end lost 7 bases, and 15 bases lay between the germline ends. The CDR3 protein is CASSYNGGGNEQFF. CDR3 nucleotide sequence: TGTGCCAGCAGTTACAACGGGGGTGGGAATGAGCAGTTCTTC.

The chain has TRBV18 and TRBJ2-1; a possible D gene is TRBD1 (6 bases). Trimming left V 0 bases short and J 3 bases short, with 12 bases between. This CDR3 region has 16 residues. CDR1 and CDR2 (germline): KGHSH, LQKENI. Here the CDR3 reads CASSPPAGANYNEQFF. CDR3 sequence (DNA): TGTGCCAGCTCACCACCGGCAGGGGCCAACTACAATGAGCAGTTCTTC.

CDR3 sequence reads: CASSYSEQNSPLHF. The CDR3 nucleotides read TGTGCCAGCAGTTACTCGGAGCAGAATTCACCCCTCCACTTT. The chain recombines TRBV6-6 with TRBJ1-6; no definite D call. The germline V gene has CDR1 MNHNY and CDR2 SVGAGI (reference sequence). Trimming shortened V by 0 bases and J by 7 bases, and 7 bases separated the two germline ends. The CDR3 is 14 residues long.

V is TRBV2 and J is TRBJ2-7; D is unclear. From germline, CDR1 is SNHLY and CDR2 FYNNEI. This CDR3 comprises 12 residues. Trimming removed 3 bases at V and 4 bases at J, with 7 bases between. The CDR3 nucleotides are TGTGCCAGCAGTGATGAGGATTACGAGCAGTACTTC. This codes for CASSDEDYEQYF.

The chain links TRBV6-2 or TRBV6-3 to TRBJ2-1; perhaps TRBD1 as D (5 bases). The CDR3 totals 15 residues. The V gene's germline CDR1 is MNHEY and CDR2 SVGEGT. V lost 0 bases and J lost 3, with 9 bases in between. CDR3 DNA: TGTGCCAGCAGTTACTCGCGACAGCTCTACAATGAGCAGTTCTTC. The encoded protein is CASSYSRQLYNEQFF.

The chain uses TRBV2 and TRBJ2-7, with TRBD1 matching over 11 bases. Germline V gene data show CDR1 as SNHLY and CDR2 as FYNNEI. The CDR3 covers 12 residues. V dropped 5 bases and J dropped 11; count of bases not matched to a gene: 5. The CDR3 sequence: CASSPSGQGEYF. The CDR3 DNA sequence: TGTGCCAGCAGTCCTTCGGGACAGGGGGAGTACTTC.

The CDR3 region is CASSQGQFPYGYTF. CDR3 DNA: TGCGCCAGCAGCCAAGGACAGTTCCCCTATGGCTACACCTTC. The chain uses TRBV4-1 and TRBJ1-2, with a possible D match to TRBD1 (5 bases). Germline lookup yields CDR1 MGHRA and CDR2 YSYEKL. The ends were cut back, 1 base at V and 4 bases at J, with 10 bases in the middle. The CDR3 has 14 residues.

The chain joins TRBV4-2 to TRBJ2-1; 8 nucleotides match TRBD1. The V segment lost 2 bases and the J segment 7 bases; nucleotides outside the gene matches: 13. CDR3 length equals 17 residues. Germline loops: CDR1 LGHNA, CDR2 YNFKEQ. CDR3 sequence (DNA): TGTGCCAGCAGCCAATCGACAGGGGAAGGGTACGGGAATGAGCAGTTCTTC. Translating gives CASSQSTGEGYGNEQFF.